These 32 T cell receptor beta chains share one sample of origin, sequenced in a study of T cell repertoires in cytomegalovirus infection. TCRdb ran MiXCR on the reads and lists one entry per CDR3 protein. Of approximately 500,000 distinct CDR3 sequences detected, about 17% appear once; the ten largest clones hold 24%. Sequencing was performed on CD8+ T cells from PBMCs. The receptors were sampled from a human donor in good health (CMV status not recorded). Some clones in this sample may be carry-over from other donors' samples.

The chain combines TRBV30 with TRBJ2-2, with TRBD1 identical over 7 bases. The germline V gene has CDR1 GTSNPN and CDR2 SVGIG (reference sequence). The V segment lost 8 bases and the J segment 7 bases; nucleotides outside the gene matches: 10. This CDR3 is 13 amino acids long. This CDR3 is CAETGIDIGELFF. The DNA of the CDR3 is TGTGCCGAGACAGGGATAGATATCGGGGAGCTGTTTTTT.

This clonotype was seen many times. The rearrangement uses TRBV7-9 and TRBJ1-1; 10 bases agree with TRBD1. The CDR3 is made up of 19 amino acids. Germline V gene lookup returns CDR1 SEHNR and CDR2 FQNEAQ (reference sequence). J gave up 5 bases and V 1 base, and 16 bases lay outside the gene matches. This chain's CDR3 is CASSLDSGQGTPWNTEAFF. The CDR3 region has the DNA TGTGCCAGCAGCTTAGACTCGGGACAGGGGACCCCATGGAATACTGAAGCTTTCTTT.

The chain carries TRBV6-5 and TRBJ1-1; TRBD1 agrees at 7 bases. The CDR3 totals 15 residues. Germline loops: CDR1 MNHEY, CDR2 SVGAGI. V gave up 0 bases and J gave up 0 bases; unmatched junction bases: 1. The CDR3 here is CASSYSQGLNTEAFF. The CDR3 DNA reads as TGTGCCAGCAGTTACTCACAGGGGCTGAACACTGAAGCTTTCTTT.

This clonotype has at least ten counts. The chain uses TRBV27 and TRBJ2-7, with a weak D call TRBD1 (6 bases). Germline V lookup: CDR1 MNHEY, CDR2 SMNVEV (reference sequence). Trimming took off 6 bases at V and 1 base at J, with 16 bases between the two ends. CDR3 length: 15 amino acids. The CDR3 loop reads CASSPTAGVSYEQYF. CDR3 sequence (DNA): TGTGCCAGCAGCCCAACCGCAGGGGTATCCTACGAGCAGTACTTC.

This clonotype was picked up many times. The rearrangement uses TRBV12-3 or TRBV12-4 and TRBJ1-2; a possible D gene is TRBD1 (5 bases). V dropped 5 bases and J dropped 5 bases, with 12 bases sitting between them. This CDR3 has 13 residues. The CDR3 DNA sequence: TGTGCCAGCAGTCCCCAGGGAGGGTATGGCTACACCTTC. It translates to CASSPQGGYGYTF.

This clonotype was observed a few times. The genes are TRBV4-1 and TRBJ2-5; D might be TRBD2 (6 bases). CDR1 and CDR2 (germline): MGHRA, YSYEKL. The CDR3 runs to 15 residues. Between the trimmed V and J ends, which lost 2 bases and 5 bases, there was a span of 15 bases. Here the CDR3 DNA reads TGCGCCAGCAGCCAATTGGGACTGCCCGTCGAGACCCAGTACTTC. As protein: CASSQLGLPVETQYF.

A remark on this clonotype: The DNA is omitted, as the CDR3 cannot be located on it reliably, and the CDR3 follows TCRdb's listing. The chain couples TRBV27 to TRBJ1-2; the table gives TRBD1 as D, unverified against the DNA. Germline loops: CDR1 MNHEY, CDR2 SMNVEV (reference sequence). The CDR3 is 17 residues long, counting both termini. CDR3 amino acids: CARSSTPGTGAAYGCTF.

V is TRBV6-5 and J is TRBJ2-1; D is possibly TRBD2 (7 bases). The CDR3 has 14 residues. V lost 5 bases to trimming and J lost 7 bases, with 15 bases between them. Germline assignment: CDR1 MNHEY and CDR2 SVGAGI. The CDR3 loop reads CASSARGAINEQFF. The CDR3, as DNA: TGTGCCAGCAGTGCTCGGGGGGCCATTAATGAGCAGTTCTTC.

The chain's CDR3 is CASSLSRTREFTEAFF. CDR3 DNA: TGTGCCAGCAGTTTAAGTAGAACCAGGGAATTCACTGAAGCTTTCTTT. The V call is TRBV28, the J call TRBJ1-1; tentatively, D is TRBD1 (5 bases). CDR1 and CDR2 (germline): MDHEN, SYDVKM. V was pared by 2 bases and J by 4 bases, with 17 bases between. CDR3 length equals 16 residues.

This sequence joins TRBV15 and TRBJ1-1; the D gene is possibly TRBD1 (5 bases). The CDR3 length is 12 residues. Trimming pared 1 base from V and 6 bases from J, leaving 6 bases between. Per the germline V gene, CDR1 is LNHNV and CDR2 is YYDKDF (reference sequence). The CDR3 nucleotides are TGTGCCACCAGCAGAGGGGACCCTGAAGCTTTCTTT. Amino acid sequence: CATSRGDPEAFF.

At least ten counts were recorded for this clonotype. CDR3 residues: CASSTTGENTEAFF. CDR3 sequence (DNA): TGTGCCAGTTCCACCACAGGAGAGAACACTGAAGCTTTCTTT. The chain couples TRBV2 to TRBJ1-1; perhaps TRBD1 as D (5 bases). The V and J ends lost 9 bases and 1 base respectively, with 15 bases between them. Germline V gives CDR1 SNHLY, CDR2 FYNNEI. The CDR3 length is 14 residues. Based on the CDR3 plus reference TRBV2 and TRBJ1-1, the full variable domain is EPEVTQTPSHQVTQMGQEVILRCVPISNHLYFYWYRQILGQKVEFLVSFYNNEISEKSEIFDDQFSVERPDGSNFTLKIRSTKLEDSAMYFCASSTTGENTEAFFGQGTRLTVV.

This clonotype has more than one count but fewer than ten. This chain uses TRBV20-1 with TRBJ2-5; D is possibly TRBD1 (6 bases). With 6 bases removed from V and 5 bases from J, the gap between germline ends came to 16 bases. Germline lookup yields CDR1 DFQATT and CDR2 SNEGSKA (reference sequence). The CDR3 has 13 amino acids. The CDR3 here is CSARLQGRETQYF. The CDR3 DNA is TGCAGTGCCCGACTACAGGGACGGGAGACCCAGTACTTC.

In the case of this clonotype: With a much larger clone just one base away, this may be a read error. The rearrangement uses TRBV27 and TRBJ2-7, with TRBD2 matching 8 bases. CDR3 length: 13 amino acids. Germline V gene lookup returns CDR1 MNHEY and CDR2 SMNVEV (reference sequence). CDR3 DNA sequence: TGTGCCGGCAGCAGCGGGAGTAGAGGCGAGCAGTACTTC. It translates to CAGSSGSRGEQYF.

This clonotype was picked up a small number of times. The chain links TRBV14 to TRBJ1-1, with 12 bases matching TRBD1. The CDR3 length is 18 residues. Germline V CDR1 and CDR2: SGHDN, FVKESK. J lost 4 bases, V lost 0 bases, and 9 bases had no gene match. CDR3 region: CASSQDRPGQGAGTEAFF. The CDR3 DNA follows: TGTGCCAGCAGCCAAGATCGACCGGGACAGGGGGCTGGCACTGAAGCTTTCTTT.

CDR3 bases: TGCGCCAGCAGTGAGCAGGGGACGAACACTGAAGCTTTCTTT. This encodes CASSEQGTNTEAFF. The genes are TRBV10-2 and TRBJ1-1; TRBD1 is a possible D gene (6 bases). CDR3 length: 14 residues. In germline, CDR1 is WSHSY, CDR2 SAAADI. V lost 2 bases, J lost 1 base, and 8 bases lay in between.

This clonotype was counted only a few times. The chain employs TRBV4-2 and TRBJ2-5; D possibly corresponds to TRBD1 (6 bases). Germline V gene sequence: CDR1 LGHNA, CDR2 YNFKEQ. CDR3 size: 15 residues. The ends were cut back, 0 bases at V and 0 bases at J, with 8 bases in the middle. CDR3 in amino acids: CASSQETGHQETQYF. The CDR3 DNA reads TGTGCCAGCAGCCAAGAGACAGGCCACCAAGAGACCCAGTACTTC.

Points on this clonotype: A read error may explain this, as a much larger clone is one base away. This chain connects TRBV28 to TRBJ1-5; 7 nucleotides match TRBD1. This CDR3 spans 14 amino acids. V lost 5 bases and J lost 4; bases outside the gene matches: 5. CDR1 and CDR2 (germline): MDHEN, SYDVKM. Here the CDR3 DNA reads TGTGCCAGCAGTAAGCAACAGGGGAATCAGCCCCAGCATTTT. Its translation: CASSKQQGNQPQHF.

The V and J genes are TRBV6-2 or TRBV6-3 and TRBJ2-7, with D perhaps matching TRBD1 (6 bases). The CDR3 runs to 13 residues. Germline V gene lookup returns CDR1 MNHEY and CDR2 SVGEGT. The V and J ends lost 6 bases and 3 bases respectively, with 12 bases between them. Written as DNA, the CDR3 is TGTGCCAGCAGAAAACAGGGTTACTACGAGCAGTACTTC. Its protein is CASRKQGYYEQYF.

In this sample, this clonotype turned up many times. This rearrangement joins TRBV15 to TRBJ2-1, with TRBD2 identical over 9 bases. The ends lost 8 bases at V and 8 bases at J; junction bases unmatched: 10. Germline assignment: CDR1 LNHNV and CDR2 YYDKDF (reference sequence). The CDR3 contains 14 residues. The CDR3 loop is CATARTSAPHEQFF. The DNA of the CDR3 is TGTGCCACCGCAAGGACTAGCGCCCCTCATGAGCAGTTCTTC.

This clonotype occurred many times. The rearrangement links TRBV12-3 or TRBV12-4 to TRBJ1-1; no definite D call. The ends were cut back, 6 bases at V and 4 bases at J, with 15 bases in the middle. This CDR3 has 14 amino acids. The CDR3 region is CASSGPRRVTEAFF. CDR3 coding DNA: TGTGCCAGCAGCGGACCCCGGCGAGTCACTGAAGCTTTCTTT.

This clonotype was picked up many times. V and J are TRBV27 and TRBJ1-1; weak D call: TRBD1 (6 bases). The CDR3 spans 14 residues. Trimming removed 3 bases at V and 4 bases at J, with 12 bases between. Germline V CDR1 and CDR2: MNHEY, SMNVEV (reference sequence). The CDR3 bases are TGTGCCAGCAGTTTGTTAGGGGGTATCACTGAAGCTTTCTTT. Translating gives CASSLLGGITEAFF.

The gene calls are TRBV15 and TRBJ2-7, with 8 positions matching TRBD2. Germline CDR1 and CDR2: LNHNV and YYDKDF (reference sequence). V shed 3 bases and J 1 base; nucleotides not matched to a gene: 8. This CDR3 has 16 amino acids. The CDR3 sequence: CATSRRGSGGSYEQYF. The CDR3, as DNA: TGTGCCACCAGCAGGCGGGGCAGCGGGGGATCCTACGAGCAGTACTTC.

This clonotype has a single count. This chain uses TRBV5-1 with TRBJ2-3; a weak D match, TRBD1 (6 bases). The CDR3 sequence is 17 residues long. Germline V gives CDR1 SGHRS, CDR2 YFSETQ. V dropped 1 base and J dropped 2 bases, with 17 bases sitting between them. The CDR3 spells CASSLSRLPGVTDTQYF. The CDR3 region has the DNA TGCGCCAGCAGCTTGTCCAGACTCCCAGGGGTCACAGATACGCAGTATTTT.

The chain joins TRBV6-5 to TRBJ1-1; the D gene is possibly TRBD1 (5 bases). V was pared by 3 bases and J by 0 bases, with 17 bases between. CDR3 size: 17 residues. Germline V CDR1 and CDR2: MNHEY, SVGAGI. CDR3 amino acids: CASSYDSFTLVNTEAFF. The CDR3 nucleotides are TGTGCCAGCAGTTATGACAGCTTTACCCTAGTGAACACTGAAGCTTTCTTT.

This sequence joins TRBV9 and TRBJ1-6; D perhaps matches TRBD1 (6 bases). Per the germline V gene, CDR1 is SGDLS and CDR2 is YYNGEE. The CDR3 is 16 residues long. Trimming took 4 bases from V and 9 from J, leaving 20 bases between them. In DNA, the CDR3 is TGTGCCAGCAGCCCCCCAGGGGAAGGGCTTCGTTCACCCCTCCACTTT. Residues: CASSPPGEGLRSPLHF.

This clonotype was seen ten or more times. The rearrangement joins TRBV12-5 to TRBJ2-7; 7 bases fit TRBD1. The V gene's germline CDR1 is LGHNT and CDR2 FRNRAP. Losses at the gene ends were 7 bases for V and 1 base for J; bases not matched to a gene: 10. CDR3 length equals 15 residues. CDR3 DNA sequence: TGTGCTAGTGACGCACCGGGACAGCCGTCCTACGAGCAGTACTTC. This encodes CASDAPGQPSYEQYF.

This clonotype has a handful of counts. The chain combines TRBV12-5 with TRBJ1-6; TRBD1 is a possible D gene (6 bases). Deletions cut 0 bases from V and 6 bases from J, with 12 bases between. Germline V CDR1 and CDR2: LGHNT, FRNRAP. This CDR3 is built from 16 residues. The chain's CDR3 is CASGLVGGVLNSPLHF. Written as DNA, the CDR3 is TGTGCTAGTGGTTTGGTAGGGGGAGTCCTTAATTCACCCCTCCACTTT.

There are a few counts of this clonotype. The rearrangement links TRBV18 to TRBJ2-2; unclear D gene. V was pared by 2 bases and J by 6 bases, with 13 bases between. CDR1 and CDR2 from the germline V gene are KGHSH and LQKENI. The CDR3 consists of 15 residues. The CDR3 protein is CASSPSGGFPGELFF. The CDR3 DNA reads TGTGCCAGCTCACCAAGTGGTGGATTTCCCGGGGAGCTGTTTTTT.

The chain links TRBV3-1 to TRBJ2-5; D may correspond to TRBD1 or TRBD2 (5 bases each). The ends were cut back, 4 bases at V and 4 bases at J, with 19 bases in the middle. The CDR3 covers 16 residues. CDR1 is LGHDT, CDR2 YNNKEL, per germline (reference sequence). CDR3 sequence reads: CASSPGTPKGSETQYF. CDR3 DNA: TGTGCCAGCAGCCCCGGGACCCCTAAGGGGTCAGAGACCCAGTACTTC.

This clonotype was seen repeatedly, ten times or more. The chain couples TRBV7-8 to TRBJ2-1; weak D call: TRBD1 (5 bases). The CDR3 contains 18 residues. From germline, CDR1 is SGHVS and CDR2 FQNEAQ. Between the trimmed V and J ends, which lost 5 bases and 5 bases, there was a span of 25 bases. Here the CDR3 reads CASSPLMADSPLHNEQFF. The CDR3 DNA reads TGTGCCAGCAGCCCCTTAATGGCTGACAGCCCTTTACACAATGAGCAGTTCTTC.

This clonotype came up many times. The CDR3 spells CASRLGGVDGYTF. Written as DNA, the CDR3 is TGTGCCAGCCGCCTCGGAGGAGTTGATGGCTACACCTTC. The V and J genes are TRBV7-9 and TRBJ1-2; D gene ambiguous. CDR3 size: 13 residues. Deletions cut 8 bases from V and 6 bases from J, with 16 bases between. Germline CDR1 reads SEHNR; CDR2 reads FQNEAQ (reference sequence).

This clonotype appeared many times. This chain connects TRBV12-3 or TRBV12-4 to TRBJ1-5, with D uncertain. V dropped 8 bases and J dropped 0 bases, with 20 bases sitting between them. CDR3 length: 17 amino acids. CDR3 in DNA: TGTGCCAGCGCACAATGGGGAGATGGAGCTAGCAATCAGCCCCAGCATTTT. As protein: CASAQWGDGASNQPQHF.